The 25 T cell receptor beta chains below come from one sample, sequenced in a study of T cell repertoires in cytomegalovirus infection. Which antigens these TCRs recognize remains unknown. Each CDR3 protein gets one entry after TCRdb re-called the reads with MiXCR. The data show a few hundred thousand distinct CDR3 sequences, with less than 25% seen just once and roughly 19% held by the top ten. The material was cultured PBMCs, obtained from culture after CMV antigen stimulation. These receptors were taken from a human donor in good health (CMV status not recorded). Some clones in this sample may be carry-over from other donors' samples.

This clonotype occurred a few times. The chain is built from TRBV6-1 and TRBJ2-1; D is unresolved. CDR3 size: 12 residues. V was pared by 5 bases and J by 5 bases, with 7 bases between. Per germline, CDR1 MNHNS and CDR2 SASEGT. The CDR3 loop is CASSQTDNEQFF. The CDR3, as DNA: TGTGCCAGCAGTCAGACTGACAATGAGCAGTTCTTC.

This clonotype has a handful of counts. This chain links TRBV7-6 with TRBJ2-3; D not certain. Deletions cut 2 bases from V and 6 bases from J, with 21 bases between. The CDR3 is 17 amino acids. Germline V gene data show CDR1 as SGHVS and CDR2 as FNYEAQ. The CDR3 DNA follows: TGTGCCAGCAGCTTAATTCCGGGCCCGGCTTCACAGGATACGCAGTATTTT. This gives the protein CASSLIPGPASQDTQYF.

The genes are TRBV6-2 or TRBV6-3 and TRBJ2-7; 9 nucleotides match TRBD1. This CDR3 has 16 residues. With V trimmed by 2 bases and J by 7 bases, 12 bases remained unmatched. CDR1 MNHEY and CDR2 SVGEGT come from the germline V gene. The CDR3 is CASSYVPGQGKQEQYV. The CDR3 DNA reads TGTGCCAGCAGTTACGTGCCGGGACAGGGAAAGCAAGAGCAGTACGTC.

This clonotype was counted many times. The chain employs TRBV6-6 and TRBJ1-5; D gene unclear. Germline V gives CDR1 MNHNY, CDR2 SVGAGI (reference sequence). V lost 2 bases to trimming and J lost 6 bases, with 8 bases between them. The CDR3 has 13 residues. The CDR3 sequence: CASSYTPGQPQHF. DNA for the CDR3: TGTGCCAGCAGTTACACTCCAGGTCAGCCCCAGCATTTT.

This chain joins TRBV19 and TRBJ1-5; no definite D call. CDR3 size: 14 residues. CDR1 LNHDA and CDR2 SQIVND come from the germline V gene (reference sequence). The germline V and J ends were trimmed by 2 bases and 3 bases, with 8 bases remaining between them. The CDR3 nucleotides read TGTGCCAGTAGTATATGGGGTACCAATCAGCCCCAGCATTTT. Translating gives CASSIWGTNQPQHF.

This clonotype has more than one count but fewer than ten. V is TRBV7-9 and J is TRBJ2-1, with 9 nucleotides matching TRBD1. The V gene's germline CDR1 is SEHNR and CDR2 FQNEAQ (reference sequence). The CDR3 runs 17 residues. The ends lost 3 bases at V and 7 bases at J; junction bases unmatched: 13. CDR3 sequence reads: CASSFPVRATGGNEQFF. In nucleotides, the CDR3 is TGTGCCAGCAGCTTCCCCGTGCGGGCGACAGGGGGGAATGAGCAGTTCTTC.

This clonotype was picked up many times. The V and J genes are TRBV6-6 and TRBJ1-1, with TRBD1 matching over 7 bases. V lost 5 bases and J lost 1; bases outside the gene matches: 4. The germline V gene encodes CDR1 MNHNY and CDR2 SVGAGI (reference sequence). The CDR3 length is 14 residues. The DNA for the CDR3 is TGTGCCAGCAGTCTAGGGGGCACGAACACTGAAGCTTTCTTT. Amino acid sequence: CASSLGGTNTEAFF.

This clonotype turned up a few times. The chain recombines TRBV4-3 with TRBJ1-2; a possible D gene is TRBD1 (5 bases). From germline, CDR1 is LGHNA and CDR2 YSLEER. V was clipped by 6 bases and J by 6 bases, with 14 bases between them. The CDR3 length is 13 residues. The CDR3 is CASSPGGRDGYTF. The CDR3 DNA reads TGCGCCAGCAGTCCTGGGGGGAGGGATGGCTACACCTTC.

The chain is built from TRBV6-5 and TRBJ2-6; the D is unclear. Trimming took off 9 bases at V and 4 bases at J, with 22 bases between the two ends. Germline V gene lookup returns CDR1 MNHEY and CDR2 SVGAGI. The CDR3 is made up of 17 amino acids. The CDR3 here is CASTPSTPLQGANVLTF. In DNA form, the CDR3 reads TGTGCCAGTACTCCCTCCACCCCGCTTCAGGGGGCCAACGTCCTGACTTTC.

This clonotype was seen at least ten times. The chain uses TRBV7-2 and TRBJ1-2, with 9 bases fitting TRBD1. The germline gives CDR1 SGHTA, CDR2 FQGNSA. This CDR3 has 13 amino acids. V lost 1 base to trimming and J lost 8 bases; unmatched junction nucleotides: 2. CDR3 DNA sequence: TGTGCCAGCAGCTTAGACAGGGGGCAGGGCTACACCTTC. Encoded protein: CASSLDRGQGYTF.

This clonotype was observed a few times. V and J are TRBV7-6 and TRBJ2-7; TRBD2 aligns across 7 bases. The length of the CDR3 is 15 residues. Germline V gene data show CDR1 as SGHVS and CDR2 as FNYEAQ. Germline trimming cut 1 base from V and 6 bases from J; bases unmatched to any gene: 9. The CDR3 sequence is CASSLGRGERSEQYF. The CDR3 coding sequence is TGTGCCAGCAGCTTAGGACGGGGGGAACGGTCCGAGCAGTACTTC.

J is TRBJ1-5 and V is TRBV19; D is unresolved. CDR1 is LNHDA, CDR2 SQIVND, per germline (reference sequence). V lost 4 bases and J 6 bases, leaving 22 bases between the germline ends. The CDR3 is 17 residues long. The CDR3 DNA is TGTGCCAGTAGTACATCTCCCATTGGAACCAGAAGTCAGCCCCAGCATTTT. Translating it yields CASSTSPIGTRSQPQHF.

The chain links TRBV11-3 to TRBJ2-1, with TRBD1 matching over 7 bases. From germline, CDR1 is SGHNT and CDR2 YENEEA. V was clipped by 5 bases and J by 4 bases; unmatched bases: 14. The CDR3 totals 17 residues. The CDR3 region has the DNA TGTGCCAGCAGCAGCGGAGAGGGGGCACCGAAATACAATGAGCAGTTCTTC. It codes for CASSSGEGAPKYNEQFF.

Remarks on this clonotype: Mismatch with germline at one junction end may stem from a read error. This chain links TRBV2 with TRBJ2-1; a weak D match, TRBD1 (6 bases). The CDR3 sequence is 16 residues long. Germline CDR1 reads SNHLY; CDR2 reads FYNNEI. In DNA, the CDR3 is TGTGCCAGCAGTGAAGGCCTTCCAGGACAGACACCGGAGCAGCTCTTC. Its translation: CASSEGLPGQTPEQLF.

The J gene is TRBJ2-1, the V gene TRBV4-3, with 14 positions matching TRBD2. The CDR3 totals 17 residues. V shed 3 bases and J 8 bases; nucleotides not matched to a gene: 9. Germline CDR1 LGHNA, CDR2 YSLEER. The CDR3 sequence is CASSHPSGTSGSDEQFF. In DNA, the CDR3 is TGCGCCAGCAGCCACCCGTCCGGGACTAGCGGGAGCGATGAGCAGTTCTTC.

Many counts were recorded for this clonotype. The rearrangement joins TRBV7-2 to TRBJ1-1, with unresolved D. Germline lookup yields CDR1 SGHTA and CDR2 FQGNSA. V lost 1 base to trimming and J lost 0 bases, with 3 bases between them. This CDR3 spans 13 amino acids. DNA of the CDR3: TGTGCCAGCAGCTTAGGTATGAACACTGAAGCTTTCTTT. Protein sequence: CASSLGMNTEAFF.

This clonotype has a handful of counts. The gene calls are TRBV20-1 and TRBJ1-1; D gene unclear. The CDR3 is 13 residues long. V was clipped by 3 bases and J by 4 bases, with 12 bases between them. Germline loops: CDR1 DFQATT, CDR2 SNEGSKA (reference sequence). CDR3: CSARRGFGTEAFF. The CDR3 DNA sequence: TGCAGTGCTAGGCGGGGTTTTGGCACTGAAGCTTTCTTT.

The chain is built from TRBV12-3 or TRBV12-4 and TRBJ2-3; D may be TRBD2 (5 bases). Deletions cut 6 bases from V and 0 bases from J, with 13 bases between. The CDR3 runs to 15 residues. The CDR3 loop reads CASSPLATSTDTQYF. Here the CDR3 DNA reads TGTGCCAGCAGCCCGCTAGCAACTAGCACAGATACGCAGTATTTT.

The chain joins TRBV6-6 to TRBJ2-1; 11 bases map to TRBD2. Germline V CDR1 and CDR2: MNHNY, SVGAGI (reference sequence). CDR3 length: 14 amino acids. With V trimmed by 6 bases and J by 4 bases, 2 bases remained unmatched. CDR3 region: CASRTSGDYNEQFF. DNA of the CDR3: TGTGCCAGCAGGACTAGCGGGGATTACAATGAGCAGTTCTTC.

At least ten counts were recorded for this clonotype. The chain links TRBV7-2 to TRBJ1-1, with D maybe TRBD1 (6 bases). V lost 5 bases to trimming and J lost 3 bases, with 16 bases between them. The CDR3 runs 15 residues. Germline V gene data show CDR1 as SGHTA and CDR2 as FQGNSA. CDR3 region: CASSAYRALHTEAFF. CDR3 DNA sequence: TGTGCCAGCAGCGCGTACAGGGCCCTCCACACTGAAGCTTTCTTT.

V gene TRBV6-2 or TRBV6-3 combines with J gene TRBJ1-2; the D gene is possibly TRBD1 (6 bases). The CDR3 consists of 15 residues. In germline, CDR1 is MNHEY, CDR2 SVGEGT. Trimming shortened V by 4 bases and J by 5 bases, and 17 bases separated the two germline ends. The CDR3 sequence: CASSSHGGAGYGYTF. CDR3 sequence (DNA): TGTGCCAGCAGTTCACACGGGGGCGCAGGATATGGCTACACCTTC.

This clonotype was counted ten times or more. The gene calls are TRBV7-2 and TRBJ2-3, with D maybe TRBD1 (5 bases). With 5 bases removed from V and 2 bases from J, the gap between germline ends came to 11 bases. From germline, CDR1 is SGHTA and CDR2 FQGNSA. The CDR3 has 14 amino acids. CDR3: CASSLRVPTDTQYF. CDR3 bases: TGTGCCAGCAGCCTCAGGGTCCCCACAGATACGCAGTATTTT. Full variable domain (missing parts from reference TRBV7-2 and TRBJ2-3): GAGVSQSPSNKVTEKGKDVELRCDPISGHTALYWYRQSLGQGLEFLIYFQGNSAPDKSGLPSDRFSAERTGGSVSTLTIQRTQQEDSAVYLCASSLRVPTDTQYFGPGTRLTVL.

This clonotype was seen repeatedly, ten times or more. The CDR3 protein is CASNRDGANYGYTF. In nucleotides, the CDR3 is TGTGCCAGCAACCGGGACGGAGCTAACTATGGCTACACCTTC. The chain joins TRBV12-3 or TRBV12-4 to TRBJ1-2, with a tentative D call TRBD1 (5 bases). This CDR3 comprises 14 residues. V was trimmed by 7 bases and J by 0 bases, leaving 12 bases between them.

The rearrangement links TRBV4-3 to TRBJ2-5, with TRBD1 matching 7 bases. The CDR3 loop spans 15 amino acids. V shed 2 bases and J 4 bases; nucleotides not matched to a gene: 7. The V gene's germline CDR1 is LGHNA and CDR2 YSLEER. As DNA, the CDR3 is TGCGCCAGCAGCCAATGGGTGGCAGGGGGAGAGACCCAGTACTTC. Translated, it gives CASSQWVAGGETQYF.

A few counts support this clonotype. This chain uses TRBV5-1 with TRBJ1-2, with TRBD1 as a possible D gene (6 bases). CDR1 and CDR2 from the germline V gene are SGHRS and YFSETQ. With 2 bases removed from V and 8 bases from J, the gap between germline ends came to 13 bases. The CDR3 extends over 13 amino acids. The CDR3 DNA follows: TGCGCCAGCAGCTTTTCCCAGGGGCAGGGCTACACCTTC. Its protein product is CASSFSQGQGYTF.